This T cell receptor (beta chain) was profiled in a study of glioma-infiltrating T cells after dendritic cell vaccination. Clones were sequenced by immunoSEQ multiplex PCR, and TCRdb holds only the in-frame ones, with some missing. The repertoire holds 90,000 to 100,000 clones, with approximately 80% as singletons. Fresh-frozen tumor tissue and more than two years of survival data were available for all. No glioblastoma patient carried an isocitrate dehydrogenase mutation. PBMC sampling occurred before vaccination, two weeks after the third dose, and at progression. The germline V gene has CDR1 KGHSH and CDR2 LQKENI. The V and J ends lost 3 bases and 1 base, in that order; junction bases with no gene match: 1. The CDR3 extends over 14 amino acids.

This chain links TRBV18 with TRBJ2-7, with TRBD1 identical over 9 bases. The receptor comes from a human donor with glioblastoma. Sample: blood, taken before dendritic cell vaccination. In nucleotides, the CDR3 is TGTGCCAGCTCACCGACAGGGGGGTCCTACGAGCAGTACTTC. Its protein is CASSPTGGSYEQYF.